This T cell receptor beta chain originates from a study of identical twins. TCRdb ran MiXCR on the 5' RACE reads and lists one entry per CDR3 protein. The table lists 280,000 or so distinct CDR3 sequences, under 9% of them singletons, with roughly 2.1% in the top ten. Only healthy Caucasians were included as donors. This clonotype was recorded a few times. What it binds is not known. Study-wide results and caveats: Twin pairs' shared out-of-frame alpha sequences were enriched in low generation probability.

Germline V CDR1 and CDR2: SNHLY, FYNNEI. Trimming pared 6 bases from V and 4 bases from J, leaving 12 bases between. The CDR3 is 13 residues long. The sample was also reused in another study, on yellow fever vaccine responses in identical twins. That publication notes: On the reported evidence, twins' vaccine T cell responses seemed partly convergent and partly personalized.

The sequenced sample consisted of memory (CD45RO+) T cells sorted from blood. The chain recombines TRBV2 with TRBJ1-2; D is unresolved. The TCR was taken from a woman between 18 and 30 years old in good health. The CDR3 region is CASRDDTSYGYTF. For the CDR3, the DNA is TGTGCCAGCAGGGATGACACTTCCTATGGCTACACCTTC.